This T cell receptor beta chain was captured by sequencing in a study of blood T cell repertoires in COVID-19 (dated by TCRdb to the early 2020s). At the level of the whole study: Collaborator samples came from the United States, Italy and Spain and covered acute and convalescent phases of COVID-19. Where HLA class I and class II types were available, the types were taken from metadata supplied by the sample provider, not from assay-based typing. Deeply sampled blood TCRbeta repertoires from subjects exposed to, actively infected with, or recovered from COVID-19 were included in the dataset. Nearly every sample came with metadata listing a de-identified subject ID, COVID-19 status, age in years and sex. The material from the prospective study consisted of cDNA or gDNA derived from T cells, B-cell-depleted T cells, or PBMCs. The samples were drawn from two sources: the first 160 participants of the ongoing ImmuneRACE study, and 1,254 subjects contributed by 6 global collaborators. The repertoires were made available in a free public database intended to serve as a resource for research on the immune response to SARS-CoV-2.

TCRbeta CDR3 regions were amplified from genomic DNA using the immunoSEQ Assay, a bias-controlled multiplex PCR. Processing in the source paper ran as follows. The number of nucleated cells in each sample was estimated from the amplification of reference gene primers within the assay. Sequence reads were collapsed and filtered to measure the absolute abundance of every unique TCRbeta CDR3 rearrangement. Productive Simpson clonality was computed per sample as the square root of Simpson's diversity index over productive rearrangements. TCRdb provides this immuneACCESS table in a form limited to in-frame rearrangements. Some clones are lacking; in checked studies, under half of them reflect an unresolved V gene, and why the rest are absent is not known. The D gene and trimming were derived from the DNA, and the V and J assignments and clone size from that table. Recorded for this sample are more than 250,000 clones; roughly nine tenths of them occurred a single time. The ten top clones hold about 4% of the sample.

The CDR3 measures 14 amino acids from cysteine to phenylalanine. This entry keeps only the CDR3 DNA: 42 bases, framed from base 1. The germline V gene sets CDR1 to MNHEY and CDR2 to SVGAGI. V and J lose 0 bases and 7 bases, and a span of 9 bases separates them. For this clone: Its antigen specificity is not known. The sample holds no much larger clone one base away, and base qualities are not on file.

The collaborating institutions used their own protocols to collect whole blood in K2EDTA tubes. For TCRbeta analysis, collaborators shipped samples in one of three forms: frozen whole blood, isolated PBMCs, or DNA extracted from either of those sample types. The research as a whole found: Clinical and demographic metadata were provided uncurated, with the amount varying by source and participant.

This TCR was sampled from a young man with active or convalescent COVID-19. Sequencing was done on a sample of peripheral blood. The chain is encoded by TRBV6-5 joined to TRBJ2-2, with an unclear D gene assignment. In nucleotide form, the sequence is TGTGCCAGCAGTTACTCGCCTGAGAGCGGGGAGCTGTTTTTT. Translated, it gives CASSYSPESGELFF.